The T cell receptor beta chain under discussion was sequenced for a study of T-cell reconstitution after alpha-beta-depleted transplantation in children. Unique molecular identifiers were used in preparing the TCRbeta library. Via MiXCR, TCRdb re-called the PCR reads, giving one row per CDR3 protein. The repertoire consists of roughly 400,000 distinct CDR3 sequences, with over 20% occurring once and the leading ten covering 3.5% to 4%. The V end was cut by 5 bases, the J end by 4 bases, with 9 bases between. This CDR3 is built from 13 residues. Germline V lookup: CDR1 SGHVS, CDR2 FNYEAQ. The rearrangement uses TRBV7-6 and TRBJ2-1, with D possibly TRBD1 on 6 matching bases. The sample was PBMCs from the stem cell graft donor, taken from the stem cell graft. This sequence was found in a human donor who donated a stem cell graft to a child with acute myeloid leukemia. The CDR3 loop reads CASSKDRYNEQFF. CDR3 bases: TGTGCCAGCAGCAAGGACAGATACAATGAGCAGTTCTTC. The full variable domain, completed using reference TRBV7-6 and TRBJ2-1, is GAGVSQSPRYKVTKRGQDVALRCDPISGHVSLYWYRQALGQGPEFLTYFNYEAQQDKSGLPNDRFSAERPEGSISTLTIQRTEQRDSAMYRCASSKDRYNEQFFGPGTRLTVL.